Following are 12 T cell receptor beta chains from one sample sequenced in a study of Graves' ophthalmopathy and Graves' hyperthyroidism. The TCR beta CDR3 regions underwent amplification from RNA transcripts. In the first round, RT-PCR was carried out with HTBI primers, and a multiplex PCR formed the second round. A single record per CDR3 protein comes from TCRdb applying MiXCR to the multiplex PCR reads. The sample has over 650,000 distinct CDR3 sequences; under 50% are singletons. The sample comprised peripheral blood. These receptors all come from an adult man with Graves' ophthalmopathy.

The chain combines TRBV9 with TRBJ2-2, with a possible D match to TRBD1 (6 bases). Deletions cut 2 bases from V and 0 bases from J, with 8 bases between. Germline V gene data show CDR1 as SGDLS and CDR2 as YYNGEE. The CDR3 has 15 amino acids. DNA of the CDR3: TGTGCCAGCAGCGTCCACAGGGCGAACACCGGGGAGCTGTTTTTT. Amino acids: CASSVHRANTGELFF.

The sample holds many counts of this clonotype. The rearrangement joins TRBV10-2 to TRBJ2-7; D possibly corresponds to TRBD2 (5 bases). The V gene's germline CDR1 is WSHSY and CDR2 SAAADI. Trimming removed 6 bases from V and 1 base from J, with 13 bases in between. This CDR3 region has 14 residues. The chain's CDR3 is CASRAGIGSYEQYF. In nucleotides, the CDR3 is TGCGCCAGCAGGGCCGGGATCGGGTCCTACGAGCAGTACTTC.

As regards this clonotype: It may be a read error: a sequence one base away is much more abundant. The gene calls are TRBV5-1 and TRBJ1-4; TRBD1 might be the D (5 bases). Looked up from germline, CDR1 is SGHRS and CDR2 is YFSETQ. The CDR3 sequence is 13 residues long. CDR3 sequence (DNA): TGCGCCAGCAGCTTCTCGCAGGGTGAAGAACTGTTTTTT. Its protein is CASSFSQGEELFF.

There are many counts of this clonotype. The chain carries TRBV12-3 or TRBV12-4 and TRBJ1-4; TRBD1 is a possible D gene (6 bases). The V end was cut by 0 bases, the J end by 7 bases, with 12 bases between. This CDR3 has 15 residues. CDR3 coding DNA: TGTGCCAGCAGTTTAGCGCGACCAGGGGCTGAAAAACTGTTTTTT. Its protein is CASSLARPGAEKLFF.

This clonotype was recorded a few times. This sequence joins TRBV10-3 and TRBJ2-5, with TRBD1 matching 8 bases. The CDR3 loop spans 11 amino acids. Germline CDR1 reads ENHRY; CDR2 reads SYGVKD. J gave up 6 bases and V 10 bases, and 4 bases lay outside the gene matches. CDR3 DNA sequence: TGTGCCAGCGGACAGGGAAAGACCCAGTACTTC. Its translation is CASGQGKTQYF.

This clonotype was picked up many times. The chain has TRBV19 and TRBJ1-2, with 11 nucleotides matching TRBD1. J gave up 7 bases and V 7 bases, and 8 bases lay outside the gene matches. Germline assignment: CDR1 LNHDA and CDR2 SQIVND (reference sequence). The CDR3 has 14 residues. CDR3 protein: CASTPGQGVSGYTF. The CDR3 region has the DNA TGTGCCAGTACTCCGGGACAGGGGGTTAGTGGCTACACCTTC.

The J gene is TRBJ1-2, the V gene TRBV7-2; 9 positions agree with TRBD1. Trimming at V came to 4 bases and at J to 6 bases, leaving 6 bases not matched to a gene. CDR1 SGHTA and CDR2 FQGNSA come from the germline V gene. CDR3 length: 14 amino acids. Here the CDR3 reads CASSSPGQGHGYTF. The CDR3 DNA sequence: TGTGCCAGCAGCTCACCGGGACAGGGACATGGCTACACCTTC.

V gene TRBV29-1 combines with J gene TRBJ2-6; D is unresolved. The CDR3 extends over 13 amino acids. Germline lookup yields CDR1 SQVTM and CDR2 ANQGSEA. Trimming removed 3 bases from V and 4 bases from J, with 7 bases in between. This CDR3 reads CSVDSPGANVLTF. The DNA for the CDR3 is TGCAGCGTTGATAGTCCAGGGGCCAACGTCCTGACTTTC.

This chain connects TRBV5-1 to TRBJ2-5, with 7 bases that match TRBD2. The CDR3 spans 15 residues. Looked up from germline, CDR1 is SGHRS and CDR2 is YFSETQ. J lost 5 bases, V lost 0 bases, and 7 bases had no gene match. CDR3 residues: CASSLAVGEGETQYF. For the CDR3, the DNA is TGCGCCAGCAGCTTGGCGGTCGGGGAGGGGGAGACCCAGTACTTC.

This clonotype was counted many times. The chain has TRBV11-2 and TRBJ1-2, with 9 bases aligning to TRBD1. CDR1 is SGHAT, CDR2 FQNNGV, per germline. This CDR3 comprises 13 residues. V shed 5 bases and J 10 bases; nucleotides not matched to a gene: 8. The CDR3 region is CASSPGTGRDYTF. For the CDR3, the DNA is TGTGCCAGCAGCCCCGGGACAGGGCGCGACTACACCTTC.

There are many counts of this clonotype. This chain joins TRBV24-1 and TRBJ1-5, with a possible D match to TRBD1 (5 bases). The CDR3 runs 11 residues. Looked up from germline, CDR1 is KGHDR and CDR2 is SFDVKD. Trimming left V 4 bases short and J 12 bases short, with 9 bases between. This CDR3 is CATSEGVGQHF. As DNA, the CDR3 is TGTGCCACCAGTGAAGGGGTCGGCCAGCATTTT.

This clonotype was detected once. CDR3 sequence: CASSSTSGGLLPVAQYF. CDR3 sequence (DNA): TGTGCCAGCAGCTCCACTAGCGGGGGCCTACTTCCCGTAGCCCAGTACTTC. The chain carries TRBV2 and TRBJ2-5, with TRBD2 identical over 11 bases. The CDR3 totals 17 residues. Germline V CDR1 and CDR2: SNHLY, FYNNEI. The ends lost 6 bases at V and 9 bases at J; junction bases unmatched: 18.